This T cell receptor beta chain derives from a study of cytomegalovirus exposure and HLA in healthy donors (dated by TCRdb to the late 2010s). For the wider study: According to a later analysis, one platform produced both the roughly 120 validation repertoires and the 670 or so repertoires of the first cohort. The aim of the study was to test whether cataloging public T cell receptors could identify signatures of past pathogen exposure. In addition to the first cohort of 650 to 800 subjects, a separate validation cohort of about 120 different subjects was used. To predict cytomegalovirus infection status, the study combined high-throughput TCR immunosequencing, statistical association of individual TCRs with disease status, and machine learning.

The protocol used for the library was the immunoSEQ multiplex PCR assay. In the original analysis: A statistical classification framework was developed to diagnose cytomegalovirus status using the catalog of TCR beta chain sequences. The source is immuneACCESS, and TCRdb retained only in-frame sequences with V and J called. Part of the clones is not carried over; for the studies checked, unresolved V genes explain less than half of this, and the remainder is unexplained. V and J calls plus clone size are reproduced from that table; the DNA served to infer D and trimming. Across this sample there are approximately 150,000 clones, with approximately 86% seen only once. Approximately 2% of the sample belongs to the ten largest clones. CDR1 and CDR2 (MNHEY, SVGAGI) derive from the germline V gene. The CDR3, from cysteine to phenylalanine, totals 15 residues. The retained sequence is limited to the CDR3, 45 bases, with the frame set at the first base. Here V drops 7 bases and J drops 1 base, and the junction holds 6 bases not matched to any gene.

General findings and caveats noted by the study authors: The authors suggested that the approach could potentially be extended to other disease states and immunological phenotypes. Subsequent analysis determined that TCRs grouped into clusters in the first cohort also showed a tendency toward co-occurrence across the roughly 110 validation repertoires, and approximately 93% of cluster scores exceeded 0. Across donors, most TCR sequences were observed very rarely, whereas some public TCRs were present in many individuals. The study listed approximately 150 TCR beta chains as associated with cytomegalovirus. In both the original and validation cohorts, the classifier was reported to diagnose cytomegalovirus status with high specificity and sensitivity. In vitro tests confirmed that a few of the cytomegalovirus-associated TCR beta chains recognize cytomegalovirus antigens. All 120 or so repertoires were used to score co-occurrence in the validation cohort in a later analysis, because that analysis had no HLA typing for the cohort.

A word on this clone: The clone's antigen remains unknown. Base qualities are not recorded, but no much larger clone differs from it by a single base.

The donors belonged to the validation cohort of roughly 120 subjects, which was separate from the roughly 700-subject first cohort. This TCR came from a man aged 30 to 45 in good health and CMV-seropositive. The sequencing input was PBMCs. This chain joins TRBV6-5 to TRBJ2-2, and TRBD1 aligns with 7 junction nucleotides. The CDR3 protein: CASIRNRGNTGELFF. The nucleotides read TGTGCCAGCATTAGAAACAGGGGGAACACCGGGGAGCTGTTTTTT.